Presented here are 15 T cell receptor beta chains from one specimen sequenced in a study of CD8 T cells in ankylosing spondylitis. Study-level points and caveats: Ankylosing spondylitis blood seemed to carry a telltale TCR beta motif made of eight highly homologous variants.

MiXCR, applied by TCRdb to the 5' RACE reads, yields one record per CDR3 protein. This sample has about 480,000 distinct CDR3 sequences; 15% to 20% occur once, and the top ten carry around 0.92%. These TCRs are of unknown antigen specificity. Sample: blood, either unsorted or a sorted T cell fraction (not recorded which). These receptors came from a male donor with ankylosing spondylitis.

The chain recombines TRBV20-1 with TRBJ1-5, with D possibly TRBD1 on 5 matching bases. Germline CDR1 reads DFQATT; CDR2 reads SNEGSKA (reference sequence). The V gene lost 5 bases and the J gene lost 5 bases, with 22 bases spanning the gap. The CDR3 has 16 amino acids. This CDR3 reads CSASAAGRLFYQPQHF. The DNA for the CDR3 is TGCAGTGCTTCCGCCGCGGGACGGCTATTTTATCAGCCCCAGCATTTT.

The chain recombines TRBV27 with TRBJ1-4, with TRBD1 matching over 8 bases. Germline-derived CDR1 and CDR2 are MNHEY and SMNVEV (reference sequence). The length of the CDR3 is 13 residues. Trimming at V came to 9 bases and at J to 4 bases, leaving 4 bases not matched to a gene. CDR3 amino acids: CASQGALNEKLFF. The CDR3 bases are TGTGCCAGTCAGGGGGCGCTTAATGAAAAACTGTTTTTT.

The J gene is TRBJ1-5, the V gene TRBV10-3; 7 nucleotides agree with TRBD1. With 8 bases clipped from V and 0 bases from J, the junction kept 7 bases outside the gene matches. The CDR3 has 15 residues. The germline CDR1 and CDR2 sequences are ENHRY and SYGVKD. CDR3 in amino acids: CAISPTGNSNQPQHF. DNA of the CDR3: TGTGCCATCTCCCCGACAGGGAATAGCAATCAGCCCCAGCATTTT.

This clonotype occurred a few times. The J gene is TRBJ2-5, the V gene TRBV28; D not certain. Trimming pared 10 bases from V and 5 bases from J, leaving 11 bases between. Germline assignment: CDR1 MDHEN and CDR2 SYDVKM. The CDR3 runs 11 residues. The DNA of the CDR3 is TGTGCCACTGGTAGTGGGGAGACCCAGTACTTC. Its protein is CATGSGETQYF.

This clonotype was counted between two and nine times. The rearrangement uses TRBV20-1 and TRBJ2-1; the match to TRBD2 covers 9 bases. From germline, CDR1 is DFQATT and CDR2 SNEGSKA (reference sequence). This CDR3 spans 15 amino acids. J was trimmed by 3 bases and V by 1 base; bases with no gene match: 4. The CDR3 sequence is CSARVAGGDYNEQFF. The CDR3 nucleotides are TGCAGTGCTAGAGTGGCGGGGGGGGACTACAATGAGCAGTTCTTC.

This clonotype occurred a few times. As DNA, the CDR3 is TGCGCCAGCAGCCCGGGCCTCCTCCGGGGCGCGAACACCGGGGAGCTGTTTTTT. Its translation: CASSPGLLRGANTGELFF. The V gene is TRBV5-1, the J gene TRBJ2-2, with D possibly being TRBD1 or TRBD2 (5 bases each). Trimming took 4 bases from V and 0 from J, leaving 19 bases between them. CDR3 length: 18 residues. Germline assignment: CDR1 SGHRS and CDR2 YFSETQ. Variable domain in full (rest from reference TRBV5-1 and TRBJ2-2): KAGVTQTPRYLIKTRGQQVTLSCSPISGHRSVSWYQQTPGQGLQFLFEYFSETQRNKGNFPGRFSGRQFSNSRSEMNVSTLELGDSALYLCASSPGLLRGANTGELFFGEGSRLTVL.

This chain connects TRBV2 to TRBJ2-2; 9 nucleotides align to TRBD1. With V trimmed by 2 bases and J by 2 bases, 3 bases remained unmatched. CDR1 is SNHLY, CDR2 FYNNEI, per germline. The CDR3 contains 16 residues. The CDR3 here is CASSESGQGNTGELFF. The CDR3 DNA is TGTGCCAGCAGTGAATCGGGACAGGGCAACACCGGGGAGCTGTTTTTT.

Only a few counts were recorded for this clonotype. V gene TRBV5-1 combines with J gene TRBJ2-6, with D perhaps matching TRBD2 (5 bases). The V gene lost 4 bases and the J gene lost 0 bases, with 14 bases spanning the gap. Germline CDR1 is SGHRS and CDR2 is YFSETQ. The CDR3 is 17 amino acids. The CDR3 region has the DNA TGCGCCAGCAGCAGGAGACCAGGAGGCTCTGGGGCCAACGTCCTGACTTTC. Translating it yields CASSRRPGGSGANVLTF.

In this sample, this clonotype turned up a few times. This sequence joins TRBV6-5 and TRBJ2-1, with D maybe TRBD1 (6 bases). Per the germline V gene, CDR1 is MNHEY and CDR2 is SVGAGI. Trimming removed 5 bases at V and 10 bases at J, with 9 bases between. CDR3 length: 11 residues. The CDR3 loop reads CASSHQGEQFF. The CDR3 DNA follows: TGTGCCAGCAGTCATCAGGGGGAGCAGTTCTTC.

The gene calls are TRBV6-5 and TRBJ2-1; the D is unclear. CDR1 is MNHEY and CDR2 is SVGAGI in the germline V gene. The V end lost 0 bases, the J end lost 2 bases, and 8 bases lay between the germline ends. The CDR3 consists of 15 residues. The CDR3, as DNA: TGTGCCAGCAGTTACTCGAGTACTCCCTACAATGAGCAGTTCTTC. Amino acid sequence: CASSYSSTPYNEQFF.

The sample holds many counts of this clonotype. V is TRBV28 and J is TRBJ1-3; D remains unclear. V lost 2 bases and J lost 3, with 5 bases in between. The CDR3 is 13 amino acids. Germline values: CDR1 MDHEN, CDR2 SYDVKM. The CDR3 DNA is TGTGCCAGCAGTTTAACCTTTGGAAACACCATATATTTT. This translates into CASSLTFGNTIYF.

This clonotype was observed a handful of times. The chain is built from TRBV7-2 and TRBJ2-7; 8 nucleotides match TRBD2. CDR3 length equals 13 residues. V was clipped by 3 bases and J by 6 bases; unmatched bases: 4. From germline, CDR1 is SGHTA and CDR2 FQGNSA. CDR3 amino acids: CASSLKREFEQYF. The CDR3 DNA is TGTGCCAGCAGCTTGAAGCGGGAGTTCGAGCAGTACTTC.

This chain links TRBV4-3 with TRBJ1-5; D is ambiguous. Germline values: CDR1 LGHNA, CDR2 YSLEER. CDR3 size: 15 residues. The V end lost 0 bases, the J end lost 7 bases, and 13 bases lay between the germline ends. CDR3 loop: CASSQDSGVRQPQHF. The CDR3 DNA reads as TGCGCCAGCAGCCAAGATTCTGGTGTTCGGCAGCCCCAGCATTTT.

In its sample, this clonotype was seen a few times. CDR3 in amino acids: CSAREKGPSGANVLTF. The CDR3 DNA sequence: TGCAGTGCTAGAGAAAAGGGCCCCTCTGGGGCCAACGTCCTGACTTTC. The chain uses TRBV20-1 and TRBJ2-6; D not resolved. Per the germline V gene, CDR1 is DFQATT and CDR2 is SNEGSKA (reference sequence). The CDR3 is 16 residues long. The germline V and J ends were trimmed by 0 bases and 0 bases, with 9 bases remaining between them.

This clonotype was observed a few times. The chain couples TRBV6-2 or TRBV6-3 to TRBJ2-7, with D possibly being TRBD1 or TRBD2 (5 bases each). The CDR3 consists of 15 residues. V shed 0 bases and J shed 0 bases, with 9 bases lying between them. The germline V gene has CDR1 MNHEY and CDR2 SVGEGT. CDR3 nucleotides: TGTGCCAGCAGTTACTCGGGACCCTCCTCCTACGAGCAGTACTTC. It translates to CASSYSGPSSYEQYF.